Listed below are T cell receptor beta chains from one sample, sequenced in a study of blood T cells in healthy people across ages. Using its own MiXCR run on the 5' RACE reads, TCRdb lists one record per CDR3 protein. The sample lists 800,000 or so distinct CDR3 sequences, around 25% seen once, with roughly 3.8% in the top ten. These data were also filed under a second study, of T cells of mothers and their children.

The sequenced sample consisted of blood. The source is a boy younger than 18 in good health. Both conserved end residues are part of each CDR3. Fields, in order: V gene, clone size, J gene, D gene, CDR3 protein, CDR3 DNA. D genes are given only for firm matches. Some rows mark clone size as missing; the rest say once, few, many or name a class of expanded clone.

TRBV20-1	.	TRBJ2-7	TRBD1	CSAHRDSSYEQYF	TGCAGTGCTCATCGGGACAGCTCCTACGAGCAGTACTTC
TRBV15	.	TRBJ2-1	TRBD1	CATSRLTGLMNEQFF	TGTGCCACCAGCAGATTGACAGGGCTTATGAATGAGCAGTTCTTC
TRBV30	few	TRBJ2-5	.	CAWSLDRSVTQYF	TGTGCCTGGAGTCTCGACAGGTCCGTGACCCAGTACTTC
TRBV28	.	TRBJ2-7	TRBD1	CASSILDRTYEQYF	TGTGCCAGCAGTATATTGGACAGGACCTACGAGCAGTACTTC
TRBV7-9	.	TRBJ1-6	TRBD1	CASSPGQSNNSPLHF	TGTGCCAGCAGCCCGGGACAGAGCAATAATTCACCCCTCCACTTT
TRBV9	.	TRBJ1-2	TRBD1	CASSPQAAGGIYGSTF	TGTGCCAGCAGCCCCCAGGCCGCAGGGGGGATCTATGGCTCCACCTTC
TRBV3-1	few	TRBJ2-1	.	CASSQDRAEQFF	TGTGCCAGCAGCCAAGATAGGGCGGAGCAGTTCTTC
TRBV2	.	TRBJ2-6	TRBD2	CASSEGGASGANVLTF	TGTGCCAGCAGTGAGGGAGGGGCCTCTGGGGCCAACGTCCTGACTTTC
TRBV12-3/TRBV12-4	.	TRBJ2-7	TRBD2	CASSLGRGRSHEQYF	TGTGCCAGCAGTTTAGGGCGCGGGAGGAGTCACGAGCAGTACTTC
TRBV11-2	.	TRBJ1-1	.	CASSSTGLDTFF	TGTGCCAGCAGCTCCACAGGCCTCGATACTTTCTTT
TRBV28	.	TRBJ2-1	.	CASKNTGSSYNEQFF	TGTGCCAGCAAAAACACGGGGAGCTCCTACAATGAGCAGTTCTTC
TRBV5-1	.	TRBJ2-3	.	CASSLGTIKGTDTQYF	TGCGCCAGCAGCTTGGGAACTATAAAAGGCACAGATACGCAGTATTTT
TRBV7-3	.	TRBJ2-5	.	CASSPSSRETQYF	TGTGCCAGCAGCCCGAGTAGTCGGGAGACCCAGTACTTC
TRBV10-3	few	TRBJ2-5	TRBD2	CAISQAGATQETQYF	TGTGCCATCAGCCAAGCGGGAGCGACCCAAGAGACCCAGTACTTC
TRBV7-2	.	TRBJ1-6	.	CASSDGQYNSPLHF	TGTGCCAGCAGCGACGGACAGTATAATTCACCCCTCCACTTT